The 2 T cell receptor beta chains given below trace back to one sample, sequenced in a study of T cell repertoires in aging, cancer and after chemotherapy. Rearranged V-D-J TRB sequences were amplified with a mixed TRB-A/B primer pool. MiXCR was run by TCRdb on the multiplex PCR reads, yielding one entry per CDR3 protein. The repertoire includes approximately 11,000 distinct CDR3 sequences, under 55% of them detected once, and less than 8.5% sits in the top ten. Amplification of TCR beta used genomic DNA extracted from peripheral blood. The source material was blood. The receptors were sampled from a human donor in good health.

The chain has TRBV7-9 and TRBJ2-5, with TRBD2 matching 10 bases. Germline V gene data show CDR1 as SEHNR and CDR2 as FQNEAQ (reference sequence). V dropped 0 bases and J dropped 7; count of bases not matched to a gene: 8. The CDR3 covers 16 residues. CDR3 DNA: TGTGCCAGCAGCTTAGCTAGCGGGGGGTCGAGATTGACCCAGTACTTC. Its protein is CASSLASGGSRLTQYF.

The gene calls are TRBV7-3 and TRBJ2-3; 8 nucleotides agree with TRBD1. Per the germline V gene, CDR1 is SGHTA and CDR2 is FQGTGA. CDR3 length: 17 amino acids. V was clipped by 5 bases and J by 2 bases; unmatched bases: 12. As DNA, the CDR3 is TGTGCCAGCAGCATCCGCTCGACAGGGGACCTCACAGATACGCAGTATTTT. Translating it yields CASSIRSTGDLTDTQYF.